A selection of T cell receptor beta chains follows, all from one sample in a study of OX40 agonist ivuxolimab in advanced cancers. Sequenced by immunoSEQ multiplex PCR; TCRdb stores in-frame clones only, minus some. This sample has about 79,000 clones, with more than 65% found just once. The source material was CD4+ or CD8+ T cells sorted from blood, sampled in a trial of the OX40 agonist ivuxolimab. The receptors come from an adult with an advanced solid tumor such as melanoma, head and neck, liver or kidney cancer. Each CDR3 is given with its conserved first and last residue. A D gene is named only where the DNA matches it firmly. Size tells how often a clone was seen (once, few, many) or the class of an expanded clone, and some rows leave it out.

clone size	V gene	J gene	D gene	CDR3 DNA	CDR3 protein
-	TRBV5-4	TRBJ2-1	TRBD1	TGTGCCAGCAGCTTGGCAGGACAGGGAGCCTACAATGAGCAGTTCTTC	CASSLAGQGAYNEQFF
few	TRBV11-2	TRBJ2-4	-	TGTGCCAGCAGCGCAGATATAGCCAAAAACATTCAGTACTTC	CASSADIAKNIQYF
-	TRBV7-9	TRBJ2-2	TRBD1	TGTGCCAGCAGCTTTACCGGGACAGGGTACACCGGGGAGCTGTTTTTT	CASSFTGTGYTGELFF
few	TRBV2	TRBJ1-2	-	TGTGCCAGCAGTGAAGGATTAGGGTTTTACTATGGCTACACCTTC	CASSEGLGFYYGYTF
-	TRBV5-1	TRBJ2-1	-	TGCGCCAGCAGCTTGGCAGGGGAGGGGGGCAATGAGCAGTTCTTC	CASSLAGEGGNEQFF
few	TRBV6-5	TRBJ2-7	TRBD1	TGTGCCAGCAGCCTTCTAGGGACAGGGAACGAGCAGTACTTC	CASSLLGTGNEQYF
few	TRBV6-1	TRBJ2-5	-	TGTGCCAGCAGCAGGGGACTCGGGTGGCAAGAGACCCAGTACTTC	CASSRGLGWQETQYF
few	TRBV7-9	TRBJ1-5	-	TGTGCCAGCAGCTTATCGGGGGACCAGCCCCAGCATTTT	CASSLSGDQPQHF
-	TRBV7-2	TRBJ1-1	-	TGTGCCAGCAGCTCGCATATGAACACTGAAGCTTTCTTT	CASSSHMNTEAFF
-	TRBV5-4	TRBJ1-1	-	TGTGCCAGCAGCTTAAAAGCAGGTACTGAAGCTTTCTTT	CASSLKAGTEAFF
-	TRBV9	TRBJ1-1	-	TGTGCCAGCAGCCTCGCCGGGCAAAACACTGAAGCTTTCTTT	CASSLAGQNTEAFF
-	TRBV30	TRBJ2-2	-	TGTGCCTGGAGGCGGAATATGGGGAACACCGGGGAGCTGTTTTTT	CAWRRNMGNTGELFF
-	TRBV25-1	TRBJ1-2	-	TGTGCCAGCAGTGATCTCTCGACAGGTTCCGTTTATGGCTACACCTTC	CASSDLSTGSVYGYTF
-	TRBV6-6	TRBJ2-3	-	TGTGCCAGCAGGGTGACTGACACAGATACGCAGTATTTT	CASRVTDTDTQYF
-	TRBV9	TRBJ2-1	-	TGTGCCAGCAGCATGACTACGTACAATGAGCAGTTCTTC	CASSMTTYNEQFF
-	TRBV6-1	TRBJ2-3	TRBD1	TGTGCCAGCAGTATCGGACAGGGGGCTGCAGATACGCAGTATTTT	CASSIGQGAADTQYF
-	TRBV18	TRBJ2-7	TRBD1	TGTGCCAGCTCACCACCGGGACAGCCCACTTACGAGCAGTACTTC	CASSPPGQPTYEQYF
-	TRBV5-1	TRBJ1-2	TRBD1	TGCGCCAGCAGCTCCGGACAGGGGACCTATGGCTACACCTTC	CASSSGQGTYGYTF
-	TRBV19	TRBJ2-1	TRBD2	TGTGCCAGCACTAAGAACCTAGCGGGATACAATGAGCAGTTCTTC	CASTKNLAGYNEQFF
-	TRBV19	TRBJ2-1	TRBD2	TGTGCCAGTCAAAAGACGGGGACTAGCGGCTACAATGAGCAGTTCTTC	CASQKTGTSGYNEQFF
-	TRBV15	TRBJ1-1	-	TGTGCCACCAGCCGAGGGGGGAATGCTGAAGCTTTCTTT	CATSRGGNAEAFF
-	TRBV10-3	TRBJ2-1	TRBD2	TGTGCCATCACGAGGGGACTAGCGGGAGGCGAGGGTGAGCAGTTCTTC	CAITRGLAGGEGEQFF
-	TRBV28	TRBJ1-1	-	TGTGCCAGCAGTTTCGGGGGGGCTAACACTGAAGCTTTCTTT	CASSFGGANTEAFF
-	TRBV6-1	TRBJ2-5	-	TGTGCCAGCAGTCTGAGGATCCAAAGACAAGAGACCCAGTACTTC	CASSLRIQRQETQYF
-	TRBV9	TRBJ1-2	TRBD1	TGTGCCAGCAGCGTAGCCGAAGGAGACGTGACAGGGAGTCAGGGCTACACCTTC	CASSVAEGDVTGSQGYTF
-	TRBV5-4	TRBJ2-7	-	TGTGCCAGCAGCCCTGGCCGGGGGCTCGAGCAGTACTTC	CASSPGRGLEQYF
-	TRBV4-1	TRBJ2-7	TRBD1	TGCGCCAGCAGCCAAGGGGTGGGGGACAGCTCCTACGAGCAGTACTTC	CASSQGVGDSSYEQYF
-	TRBV9	TRBJ1-1	-	TGTGCCAGCAGCGTAGGGTCAGGGCTGAACACTGAAGCTTTCTTT	CASSVGSGLNTEAFF
-	TRBV7-9	TRBJ2-5	-	TGTGCCAGCAGCTTAGGTGGTCTCAACCAAGAGACCCAGTACTTC	CASSLGGLNQETQYF
-	TRBV5-4	TRBJ1-1	-	TGTGCCAGCATTTCGAACACTGAAGCTTTCTTT	CASISNTEAFF
-	TRBV7-2	TRBJ2-7	-	TGTGCCAGCAGCTTAGGACGGTACGAGCAGTACTTC	CASSLGRYEQYF
-	TRBV5-1	TRBJ2-5	-	TGCGCCAGTACACCCCCCGGTCTGGGTGAGACCCAGTACTTC	CASTPPGLGETQYF
-	TRBV5-6	TRBJ1-1	-	TGTGCCAGCAGCTCCGACACCGAGATGAACACTGAAGCTTTCTTT	CASSSDTEMNTEAFF
-	TRBV27	TRBJ1-2	-	TGTGCCAGCAGTTTAGGGGGCAGGAACTATGGCTACACCTTC	CASSLGGRNYGYTF
few	TRBV29-1	TRBJ1-1	-	TGCAGCGTTGGGGAAAAAAACACTGAAGCTTTCTTT	CSVGEKNTEAFF
-	TRBV5-1	TRBJ1-1	TRBD1	TGCGCCAGCAGCTGGACAGGGAGTTACATGAACACTGAAGCTTTCTTT	CASSWTGSYMNTEAFF
once	TRBV6-5	TRBJ2-2	-	TGTGCCAGCAGTGACGACAGGCGGAAGCTGTTTTTT	CASSDDRRKLFF
-	TRBV10-3	TRBJ2-1	-	TGTGCCATCAGTGAATCTCTCCGGGGGACCCTATACAATGAGCAGTTCTTC	CAISESLRGTLYNEQFF
-	TRBV5-1	TRBJ1-2	-	TGCGCCAGCAGCTTGGCCCCCAGCTATAACTATGGCTACACCTTC	CASSLAPSYNYGYTF
-	TRBV5-1	TRBJ2-7	-	TGCGCCAGCAGCTTGACAGGTAGCTCCTACGAGCAGTACTTC	CASSLTGSSYEQYF
-	TRBV18	TRBJ2-3	TRBD1	TGTGCCAGCTCACCACCTCCCGCCGAAGTACAGGGGGCTTGGGATACGCAGTATTTT	CASSPPPAEVQGAWDTQYF
-	TRBV7-9	TRBJ1-2	TRBD1	TGTGCCAGCAGCTTCAGAGGACAGGGGGTTGGCTACACCTTC	CASSFRGQGVGYTF
-	TRBV18	TRBJ1-5	-	TGTGCCAGCTCAACAACGAGCAATCAGCCCCAGCATTTT	CASSTTSNQPQHF
few	TRBV30	TRBJ1-2	-	TGTGCCTGGAGGATCGGACAGCTCTATGGCTACACCTTC	CAWRIGQLYGYTF
-	TRBV20-1	TRBJ2-7	-	TGCAGTGCTCGGACATCTTACGAGCAGTACTTC	CSARTSYEQYF
-	TRBV7-2	TRBJ1-6	-	TGTGCCAGCAGCCCCATGTCAGGGGCCTATAATTCACCCCTCCACTTT	CASSPMSGAYNSPLHF
-	TRBV4-3	TRBJ2-1	TRBD2	TGCGCCAGCAGCCTGTTCACCGGGACTAGCGGGAGGTACAATGAGCAGTTCTTC	CASSLFTGTSGRYNEQFF
-	TRBV5-1	TRBJ1-5	-	TGCGCCAGCAGTCCAGGGTCGGGCAATCAGCCCCAGCATTTT	CASSPGSGNQPQHF
-	TRBV27	TRBJ1-1	-	TGTGCCAGCAGTTTATCGAGCAGAACTGAAGCTTTCTTT	CASSLSSRTEAFF
-	TRBV12-5	TRBJ1-2	-	TGTGCTAGTGGCGTGACAGCGGGCTTCGGTGGCTACACCTTC	CASGVTAGFGGYTF
-	TRBV2	TRBJ1-4	-	TGTGCCAGTACTGATCGAGCAACTAATGAAAAACTGTTTTTT	CASTDRATNEKLFF
-	TRBV5-1	TRBJ2-7	-	TGCGCCAGCAGCTTGGGGACAGTAGGAGACTACGAGCAGTACTTC	CASSLGTVGDYEQYF
-	TRBV7-9	TRBJ2-1	-	TGTGCCAGCAGCTTAGCGGAACTCTACAATGAGCAGTTCTTC	CASSLAELYNEQFF
-	TRBV19	TRBJ1-2	TRBD1	TGTGCCAGTAGTCGATCCACGGGACAGGGGGCCTATGGCTACACCTTC	CASSRSTGQGAYGYTF
-	TRBV5-5	TRBJ2-1	-	TGTGCCAGCAGCTTGGATGGGATCGGTAATGAGCAGTTCTTC	CASSLDGIGNEQFF
few	TRBV18	TRBJ2-2	-	TGTGCCAGCTCACCGGTGCTGAACACCGGGGAGCTGTTTTTT	CASSPVLNTGELFF
-	TRBV28	TRBJ2-7	TRBD2	TGTGCCAGCAGTTTAGCGGGAGGCACTATCAAGCAGTACTTC	CASSLAGGTIKQYF
-	TRBV6-5	TRBJ1-1	TRBD1	TGTGCCAGCAGTTACACAGCGACAGGGGCTACTGAAGCTTTCTTT	CASSYTATGATEAFF